A selection of T cell receptor beta chains follows, all from one sample in a study of spatial heterogeneity in lung cancer. TCRdb re-derived calls from the 5' RACE reads in MiXCR, one entry per CDR3 protein. The data contain around 20,000 distinct CDR3 sequences, 2.5% to 3% of them singletons. The source material was lung tumor tissue, sampled at surgery. These receptors all come from a male donor with early-stage non-small cell lung cancer. Each CDR3 is given with its conserved first and last residue. The D gene is left open where the match is weak. Clone size is shown for a subset of rows, as once, few, many or a class of expanded clone.

clone_size: NA
d_call: NA
v_call: TRBV6-1
j_call: TRBJ2-5
cdr3_length: 12
cdr3_aa: CASRGAYETQYF
cdr3_nt: TGTGCCAGCAGGGGTGCTTATGAGACCCAGTACTTC

clone_size: many
d_call: NA
v_call: TRBV12-3/TRBV12-4
j_call: TRBJ1-2
cdr3_length: 13
cdr3_aa: CASSLVGDYGYTF
cdr3_nt: TGTGCCAGCAGTTTAGTGGGTGACTATGGCTACACCTTC

clone_size: many
d_call: TRBD2
v_call: TRBV5-1
j_call: TRBJ2-1
cdr3_length: 18
cdr3_aa: CASSLVAGGQSSYNEQFF
cdr3_nt: TGCGCCAGCAGCTTAGTAGCGGGAGGGCAAAGCTCCTACAATGAGCAGTTCTTC

clone_size: many
d_call: NA
v_call: TRBV10-2
j_call: TRBJ2-7
cdr3_length: 12
cdr3_aa: CASSALGGEQYF
cdr3_nt: TGCGCCAGCAGTGCATTAGGGGGCGAGCAGTACTTC

clone_size: many
d_call: NA
v_call: TRBV6-6
j_call: TRBJ2-4
cdr3_length: 14
cdr3_aa: CASSPETGGNIQYF
cdr3_nt: TGTGCCAGCAGTCCAGAAACAGGAGGGAACATTCAGTACTTC

clone_size: many
d_call: TRBD1
v_call: TRBV12-5
j_call: TRBJ1-5
cdr3_length: 14
cdr3_aa: CASGSQGAEQPQHF
cdr3_nt: TGTGCTAGTGGTTCCCAGGGGGCCGAGCAGCCCCAGCATTTT

clone_size: many
d_call: TRBD2
v_call: TRBV12-3/TRBV12-4
j_call: TRBJ2-7
cdr3_length: 13
cdr3_aa: CASGLAGTSGQYF
cdr3_nt: TGTGCCAGCGGACTAGCGGGAACAAGTGGGCAGTACTTC

clone_size: many
d_call: NA
v_call: TRBV12-3/TRBV12-4
j_call: TRBJ1-1
cdr3_length: 14
cdr3_aa: CASSLGVRFTEAFF
cdr3_nt: TGTGCCAGCAGTTTGGGGGTTCGGTTTACTGAAGCTTTCTTT

clone_size: many
d_call: NA
v_call: TRBV5-1
j_call: TRBJ2-1
cdr3_length: 12
cdr3_aa: CASSSPRNEQFF
cdr3_nt: TGCGCCAGCAGCTCACCTAGGAATGAGCAGTTCTTC

clone_size: many
d_call: TRBD1
v_call: TRBV28
j_call: TRBJ2-2
cdr3_length: 15
cdr3_aa: CASSFDRGWAGELFF
cdr3_nt: TGTGCCAGCAGCTTTGACAGGGGATGGGCCGGGGAGCTGTTTTTT

clone_size: NA
d_call: NA
v_call: TRBV6-2/TRBV6-3
j_call: TRBJ1-5
cdr3_length: 14
cdr3_aa: CASSYGQGNQPQHF
cdr3_nt: TGTGCCAGCAGTTACGGGCAGGGCAATCAGCCCCAGCATTTT

clone_size: many
d_call: TRBD2
v_call: TRBV3-1
j_call: TRBJ2-5
cdr3_length: 16
cdr3_aa: CASSSLLAGGKETQYF
cdr3_nt: TGTGCCAGCAGCTCTCTCCTAGCGGGAGGGAAAGAGACCCAGTACTTC

clone_size: many
d_call: NA
v_call: TRBV7-2
j_call: TRBJ2-5
cdr3_length: 15
cdr3_aa: CASSLSPGREETQYF
cdr3_nt: TGTGCCAGCAGCTTATCCCCGGGGCGCGAAGAGACCCAGTACTTC

clone_size: many
d_call: NA
v_call: TRBV6-5
j_call: TRBJ2-7
cdr3_length: 15
cdr3_aa: CASSSQPGGDYEQYF
cdr3_nt: TGTGCCAGCAGTTCCCAACCAGGGGGGGACTACGAGCAGTACTTC

clone_size: medium-sized
d_call: NA
v_call: TRBV7-6
j_call: TRBJ1-1
cdr3_length: 16
cdr3_aa: CASSLAPQGVNTEAFF
cdr3_nt: TGTGCCAGCAGCTTAGCCCCCCAGGGTGTGAACACTGAAGCTTTCTTT

clone_size: medium-sized
d_call: TRBD1
v_call: TRBV4-2
j_call: TRBJ2-3
cdr3_length: 16
cdr3_aa: CASSRPETGGTDTQYF
cdr3_nt: TGTGCCAGCAGCCGTCCGGAGACAGGGGGCACAGATACGCAGTATTTT

clone_size: many
d_call: TRBD2
v_call: TRBV4-3
j_call: TRBJ2-7
cdr3_length: 14
cdr3_aa: CASSQDGTGGRQYF
cdr3_nt: TGCGCCAGCAGCCAAGACGGGACGGGAGGTCGTCAGTACTTC

clone_size: many
d_call: NA
v_call: TRBV7-2
j_call: TRBJ1-3
cdr3_length: 14
cdr3_aa: CASSYGQPGNTIYF
cdr3_nt: TGTGCCAGCAGCTACGGACAGCCTGGAAACACCATATATTTT

clone_size: many
d_call: NA
v_call: TRBV6-5
j_call: TRBJ1-2
cdr3_length: 14
cdr3_aa: CASRLHRDTYGYTF
cdr3_nt: TGTGCCAGCAGACTACACCGGGACACCTATGGCTACACCTTC

clone_size: many
d_call: NA
v_call: TRBV6-6
j_call: TRBJ1-5
cdr3_length: 14
cdr3_aa: CASSSQISNQPQHF
cdr3_nt: TGTGCCAGCAGTTCTCAGATTAGCAATCAGCCCCAGCATTTT

clone_size: many
d_call: NA
v_call: TRBV24-1
j_call: TRBJ1-5
cdr3_length: 15
cdr3_aa: CATSEGTYVNQPQHF
cdr3_nt: TGTGCCACCAGTGAGGGGACATACGTCAATCAGCCCCAGCATTTT

clone_size: many
d_call: TRBD2
v_call: TRBV7-3
j_call: TRBJ2-1
cdr3_length: 17
cdr3_aa: CASSLYGTSGSGNEQFF
cdr3_nt: TGTGCCAGCAGCTTATACGGGACTAGCGGGAGCGGCAATGAGCAGTTCTTC

clone_size: medium-sized
d_call: TRBD1
v_call: TRBV11-3
j_call: TRBJ1-4
cdr3_length: 14
cdr3_aa: CASSPGTGGEKLFF
cdr3_nt: TGTGCCAGCAGCCCCGGGACAGGGGGTGAAAAACTGTTTTTT